One sample yielded the 6 T cell receptor beta chains listed below, sequenced in a study of shared clonotypes between healthy human individuals (dated by TCRdb to about 2020). The method behind the library was the immunoSEQ multiplex PCR assay. The table comes from immuneACCESS by way of TCRdb, which keeps in-frame sequences with V and J called. Part of the clones is missing from these tables; in studies checked, under half for an unresolved V gene and the rest for unknown reasons. For this sample the table gives about 1.5 million clones, of which 95% to 99% were detected only once. The top ten clones comprise about 0.42% of the sample. The material sequenced was naive CD4+ T cells sorted from blood. The sample's cell subset or site, from its label and the paper: CD45RA+ positively selected. Receptor source: a man younger than 45 in good health.

The chain recombines TRBV2 with TRBJ2-2; D remains ambiguous. CDR3 size: 13 residues. The V and J ends lost 7 bases and 5 bases respectively, with 11 bases between them. Germline loops: CDR1 SNHLY, CDR2 FYNNEI. The CDR3 DNA reads as TGTGCCAGCATGGCTACCAGGACCGGGGAGCTGTTTTTT. This sequence encodes CASMATRTGELFF.

The V gene is TRBV7-3, the J gene TRBJ2-6; no firm D call. Trimming pared 2 bases from V and 2 bases from J, leaving 7 bases between. Germline CDR1 and CDR2: SGHTA and FQGTGA. The CDR3 has 15 residues. This chain's CDR3 is CASSLVFPGANVLTF. The DNA of the CDR3 is TGTGCCAGCAGCTTAGTGTTCCCTGGGGCCAACGTCCTGACTTTC.

The chain has TRBV5-4 and TRBJ2-5; 14 bases match TRBD2. The CDR3 runs 16 residues. After removal of 4 bases from V and 3 bases from J, the junction contained 5 bases not matched to a gene. Germline lookup yields CDR1 SGHNT and CDR2 YYREEE (reference sequence). The CDR3 DNA is TGTGCCAGCAGCAGAGGGACTAGCGGGAGTAAAGAGACCCAGTACTTC. Residues: CASSRGTSGSKETQYF.

This rearrangement joins TRBV27 to TRBJ2-1, with D perhaps TRBD1 (5 bases). CDR1 and CDR2 (germline): MNHEY, SMNVEV (reference sequence). V was trimmed by 0 bases and J by 2 bases, leaving 8 bases between them. This CDR3 contains 15 residues. CDR3 nucleotides: TGTGCCAGCAGTTTATCAGGGGTAACCTACAATGAGCAGTTCTTC. The encoded protein is CASSLSGVTYNEQFF.

The genes are TRBV5-4 and TRBJ2-6, with a possible D match to TRBD2 (6 bases). V lost 9 bases, J lost 0 bases, and 7 bases lay in between. The V gene's germline CDR1 is SGHNT and CDR2 YYREEE (reference sequence). The CDR3 covers 13 residues. CDR3 sequence: CAIGGSGANVLTF. The CDR3, as DNA: TGTGCCATCGGGGGCTCTGGGGCCAACGTCCTGACTTTC. Combining the CDR3 with reference TRBV5-4 and TRBJ2-6 gives the whole variable domain ETGVTQSPTHLIKTRGQQVTLRCSSQSGHNTVSWYQQALGQGPQFIFQYYREEENGRGNFPPRFSGLQFPNYSSELNVNALELDDSALYLCAIGGSGANVLTFGAGSRLTVL.

The chain uses TRBV5-1 and TRBJ2-1, with TRBD2 matching 10 bases. Germline V gene sequence: CDR1 SGHRS, CDR2 YFSETQ. The V segment lost 5 bases and the J segment 4 bases; nucleotides outside the gene matches: 6. This CDR3 comprises 15 residues. CDR3 nucleotides: TGCGCCAGCAGGGGGTCTAGCGGGAGTTACAATGAGCAGTTCTTC. This codes for CASRGSSGSYNEQFF.